This TCR beta chain was observed in a study of OX40 agonist ivuxolimab in advanced cancers. Study results and limitations: The work left the antigen specificity of expanded peripheral T cells undetermined.

With respect to this clone: Antigen specificity is unknown.

Sequencing used immunoSEQ multiplex PCR; TCRdb keeps in-frame clones, though not all of them. The sample shows roughly 79,000 clones, roughly 92% of them seen only once. Trimming removed 2 bases at V and 9 bases at J, with 10 bases between. CDR1 is SGHDT and CDR2 is YYEEEE in the germline V gene. This CDR3 contains 12 residues. The sequenced sample was CD4+ or CD8+ T cells sorted from blood, obtained in a trial of the OX40 agonist ivuxolimab. This TCR was recovered from an adult with an advanced solid tumor such as melanoma, head and neck, liver or kidney cancer. The chain carries TRBV5-6 and TRBJ2-3; no clear D gene. CDR3 region: CASSFGSATQYF. The CDR3 bases are TGTGCCAGCAGCTTCGGGTCAGCCACGCAGTATTTT.